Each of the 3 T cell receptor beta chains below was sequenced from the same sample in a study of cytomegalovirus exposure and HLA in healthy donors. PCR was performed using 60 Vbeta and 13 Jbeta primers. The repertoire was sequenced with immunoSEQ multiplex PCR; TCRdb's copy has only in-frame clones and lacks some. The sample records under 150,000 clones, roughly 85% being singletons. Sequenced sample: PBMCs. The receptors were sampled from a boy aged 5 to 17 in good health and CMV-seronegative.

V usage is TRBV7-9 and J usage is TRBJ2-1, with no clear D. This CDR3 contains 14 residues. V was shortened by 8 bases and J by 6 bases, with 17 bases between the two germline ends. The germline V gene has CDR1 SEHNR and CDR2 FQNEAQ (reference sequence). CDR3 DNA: TGTGCCAGCCGATCATCTTCGACTTCCAATGAGCAGTTCTTC. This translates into CASRSSSTSNEQFF.

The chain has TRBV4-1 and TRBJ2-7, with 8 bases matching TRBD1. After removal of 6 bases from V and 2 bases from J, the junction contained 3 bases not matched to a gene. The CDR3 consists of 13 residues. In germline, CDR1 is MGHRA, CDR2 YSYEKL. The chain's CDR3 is CASSAGQAYEQYF. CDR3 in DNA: TGCGCCAGCAGTGCGGGACAGGCCTACGAGCAGTACTTC.

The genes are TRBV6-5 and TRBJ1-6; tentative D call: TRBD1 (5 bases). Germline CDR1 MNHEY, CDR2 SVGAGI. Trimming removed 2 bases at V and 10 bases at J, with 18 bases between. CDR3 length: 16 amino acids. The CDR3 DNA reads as TGTGCCAGCAGTTACGATAGCGGGGGAAGTAAATCACCCCTCCACTTT. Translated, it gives CASSYDSGGSKSPLHF.